The clone carrying this T cell receptor (beta chain) was counted only a few times. No antigen is known for it. The data are from a study of T cells after yellow fever vaccination. Whole-study context: The SMART-Seq v4 Ultra Low Input method served to prepare the low-cell-number fractions. Notes on the study in general: Abundant clonotypes (contaminants from the bulk population) could be present in FACS-sorted repertoires. Overlap between CD4 and CD8 compartments was detected for a small share of clonotypes.

This CDR3 spans 16 amino acids. With 4 bases clipped from V and 1 base from J, the junction kept 5 bases outside the gene matches. Germline V CDR1 and CDR2: SGHRS, YFSETQ. TCRdb used MiXCR to reprocess the 5' RACE reads, holding one entry per CDR3 protein. The table includes some 260,000 distinct CDR3 sequences, about 5% detected once. The receptor comes from a man aged 18 to 30 who received the YFV17D yellow fever vaccine. This chain links TRBV5-1 with TRBJ1-3; TRBD1 agrees at 10 bases. This material consisted of CD4+ T cells sorted from PBMCs, taken on the day of the yellow fever booster vaccination. The CDR3, as DNA: TGCGCCAGCAGCGGGGACAGGGGTTTTTCTGGAAACACCATATATTTT. Translation: CASSGDRGFSGNTIYF.